One and the same sample provided the 30 T cell receptor beta chains below, sequenced in a study of OX40 agonist ivuxolimab in advanced cancers. Method: immunoSEQ multiplex PCR; TCRdb's copy keeps in-frame clones and lacks some. Of about 46,000 clones in the sample, over 75% were seen once. Specimen: CD4+ or CD8+ T cells sorted from blood, collected in a trial of the OX40 agonist ivuxolimab. These receptors originate from an adult with an advanced solid tumor such as melanoma, head and neck, liver or kidney cancer.

J is TRBJ2-4 and V is TRBV9; 7 nucleotides agree with TRBD2. Unmatched junction bases numbered 10, after V lost 3 bases and J lost 1 base. Germline V lookup: CDR1 SGDLS, CDR2 YYNGEE. The CDR3 is made up of 17 amino acids. The CDR3 loop reads CASSGGTSDLAKNIQYF. The CDR3 nucleotides read TGTGCCAGCAGCGGTGGTACTAGCGATTTGGCCAAAAACATTCAGTACTTC. Filled out from reference TRBV9 and TRBJ2-4, the complete variable domain reads DSGVTQTPKHLITATGQRVTLRCSPRSGDLSVYWYQQSLDQGLQFLIQYYNGEERAKGNILERFSAQQFPDLHSELNLSSLELGDSALYFCASSGGTSDLAKNIQYFGAGTRLSVL.

The chain combines TRBV9 with TRBJ2-6, with a weak D call TRBD1 (6 bases). This CDR3 region has 15 residues. Germline V lookup: CDR1 SGDLS, CDR2 YYNGEE. Trimming took 5 bases from V and 2 from J, leaving 11 bases between them. CDR3 sequence: CASRAGVAGANVLTF. CDR3 in DNA: TGTGCCAGCAGAGCAGGGGTAGCTGGGGCCAACGTCCTGACTTTC.

The chain employs TRBV19 and TRBJ1-5; 7 bases agree with TRBD1. Germline CDR1 LNHDA, CDR2 SQIVND (reference sequence). This CDR3 has 15 amino acids. With V trimmed by 6 bases and J by 9 bases, 14 bases remained unmatched. The chain's CDR3 is CASRELTGEVVPQHF. The CDR3 DNA reads TGTGCCAGTAGGGAGCTTACAGGGGAGGTGGTGCCCCAGCATTTT. Full variable domain (remainder filled in from reference TRBV19 and TRBJ1-5): DGGITQSPKYLFRKEGQNVTLSCEQNLNHDAMYWYRQDPGQGLRLIYYSQIVNDFQKGDIAEGYSVSREKKESFPLTVTSAQKNPTAFYLCASRELTGEVVPQHFGDGTRLSIL.

V gene TRBV9 combines with J gene TRBJ2-1, with D perhaps given as TRBD1 or TRBD2 (7 bases each). Germline V lookup: CDR1 SGDLS, CDR2 YYNGEE. CDR3 length equals 16 residues. V dropped 0 bases and J dropped 8 bases, with 18 bases sitting between them. The CDR3, as DNA: TGTGCCAGCAGCGTAGCGCCAGGGGGGGGAAAGCATGAGCAGTTCTTC. Its translation: CASSVAPGGGKHEQFF.

The chain joins TRBV9 to TRBJ2-7; TRBD2 matches 7 bases. The V gene end was trimmed by 3 bases and the J gene end by 3 bases; junction bases not matched to a gene: 12. The CDR3 is 16 residues long. Germline CDR1 reads SGDLS; CDR2 reads YYNGEE. The DNA for the CDR3 is TGTGCCAGCAGCGAGGGAGGGCTAGCGGCCAACTACGAGCAGTACTTC. Its protein is CASSEGGLAANYEQYF.

The CDR3 DNA reads TGTGCCAGCACCGGGGCAGCCCAACAAGAGACCCAGTACTTC. This sequence encodes CASTGAAQQETQYF. The genes are TRBV28 and TRBJ2-5; D tentatively reads TRBD1 or TRBD2 (5 bases each). This CDR3 contains 14 residues. The germline CDR1 and CDR2 sequences are MDHEN and SYDVKM. V was pared by 7 bases and J by 2 bases, with 14 bases between.

The chain carries TRBV7-9 and TRBJ2-1, with TRBD1 matching over 8 bases. Germline CDR1 is SEHNR and CDR2 is FQNEAQ (reference sequence). CDR3 length equals 15 residues. Trimming cost V 2 bases and J 5 bases; bases outside gene matches: 5. The CDR3 loop is CASSLQDRANNEQFF. The CDR3 nucleotides read TGTGCCAGCAGCTTACAGGACAGGGCTAACAATGAGCAGTTCTTC.

The rearrangement links TRBV30 to TRBJ1-2; D gene ambiguous. This CDR3 is 12 amino acids long. The germline CDR1 and CDR2 sequences are GTSNPN and SVGIG (reference sequence). The V end was cut by 8 bases, the J end by 4 bases, with 14 bases between. CDR3 DNA: TGTGCCCGCGAGGGCAGGCCCTATGGCTACACCTTC. This sequence encodes CAREGRPYGYTF.

The chain is built from TRBV9 and TRBJ1-3; no reliable D call. The CDR3 length is 14 residues. V gave up 2 bases and J gave up 7 bases, with 13 bases separating them. Germline assignment: CDR1 SGDLS and CDR2 YYNGEE. The CDR3 coding sequence is TGTGCCAGCAGCGTTGTCGGGGAAGCCAACACCATATATTTT. This gives the protein CASSVVGEANTIYF.

This clone occurred once. The rearrangement links TRBV19 to TRBJ2-2; 8 bases agree with TRBD2. Per the germline V gene, CDR1 is LNHDA and CDR2 is SQIVND (reference sequence). J gave up 4 bases and V 4 bases, and 8 bases lay outside the gene matches. The CDR3 has 16 amino acids. In DNA, the CDR3 is TGTGCCAGTAGTAGCGGGGGGCGGAGAGGCACCGGGGAGCTGTTTTTT. Protein sequence: CASSSGGRRGTGELFF.

This chain joins TRBV2 and TRBJ1-2, with D tentatively TRBD1 (6 bases). CDR1 SNHLY and CDR2 FYNNEI come from the germline V gene. V shed 6 bases and J shed 3 bases, with 8 bases lying between them. The CDR3 loop spans 12 amino acids. The CDR3 nucleotides read TGTGCCAGCAGGGACAGATACTATGGCTACACCTTC. Translated: CASRDRYYGYTF.

The V call is TRBV5-1, the J call TRBJ2-1; D may be TRBD1 (5 bases). CDR3 length: 16 residues. V lost 0 bases to trimming and J lost 0 bases, with 10 bases between them. From germline, CDR1 is SGHRS and CDR2 YFSETQ. The CDR3 sequence: CASSLGQLSSYNEQFF. As DNA, the CDR3 is TGCGCCAGCAGCTTGGGACAGTTGAGCTCCTACAATGAGCAGTTCTTC.

This clone was recorded a few times. The rearrangement joins TRBV2 to TRBJ2-7; 8 positions agree with TRBD2. From germline, CDR1 is SNHLY and CDR2 FYNNEI. V lost 10 bases and J lost 3; bases outside the gene matches: 5. The CDR3 contains 12 residues. CDR3 region: CAISGTSYEQYF. In nucleotides, the CDR3 is TGTGCCATCTCGGGGACTAGCTACGAGCAGTACTTC.

The chain recombines TRBV11-2 with TRBJ1-1; D call uncertain. CDR3 length: 15 residues. Between the trimmed V and J ends, which lost 1 base and 0 bases, there was a span of 9 bases. The germline V gene encodes CDR1 SGHAT and CDR2 FQNNGV. Written as DNA, the CDR3 is TGTGCCAGCAGCTTAGTAGCAGATTTGAACACTGAAGCTTTCTTT. As protein: CASSLVADLNTEAFF. Full variable domain (missing parts from reference TRBV11-2 and TRBJ1-1): EAGVAQSPRYKIIEKRQSVAFWCNPISGHATLYWYQQILGQGPKLLIQFQNNGVVDDSQLPKDRFSAERLKGVDSTLKIQPAKLEDSAVYLCASSLVADLNTEAFFGQGTRLTVV.

This chain joins TRBV11-1 and TRBJ2-3; D not certain. V was pared by 2 bases and J by 0 bases, with 3 bases between. This CDR3 spans 13 amino acids. Germline assignment: CDR1 SGHAT and CDR2 FQDESV (reference sequence). CDR3 sequence reads: CASSLTSTDTQYF. DNA for the CDR3: TGTGCCAGCAGCTTAACCAGCACAGATACGCAGTATTTT.

The chain couples TRBV29-1 to TRBJ2-5, with D possibly being TRBD2 (6 bases). CDR3 length: 13 residues. Between the trimmed V and J ends, which lost 4 bases and 5 bases, there was a span of 14 bases. Germline V gene sequence: CDR1 SQVTM, CDR2 ANQGSEA. CDR3 residues: CSVGGVDGETQYF. DNA for the CDR3: TGCAGCGTTGGGGGGGTTGATGGGGAGACCCAGTACTTC.

V and J are TRBV6-5 and TRBJ1-6; D gene unclear. The germline V and J ends were trimmed by 6 bases and 3 bases, with 12 bases remaining between them. From germline, CDR1 is MNHEY and CDR2 SVGAGI. This CDR3 has 15 residues. CDR3 nucleotides: TGTGCCAGCAGACTCGGAGGAATCTATAATTCACCCCTCCACTTT. Protein sequence: CASRLGGIYNSPLHF.

This rearrangement joins TRBV21-1 to TRBJ2-5; TRBD1 was called by the table and not checked on the DNA. TRBV21-1 is tagged as a pseudogene. The CDR3 is 17 amino acids. The CDR3 sequence is CASSKGLRGWSKETQYF. The CDR3 coding sequence is TGTGCCAGCAGCAAAGGGTTAAGGGGTTGGTCCAAAGAGACCCAGTACTTC.

The rearrangement uses TRBV10-3 and TRBJ2-7; tentative D call: TRBD1 (6 bases). The germline V and J ends were trimmed by 2 bases and 7 bases, with 27 bases remaining between them. Germline CDR1 is ENHRY and CDR2 is SYGVKD. The CDR3 spans 18 residues. CDR3 coding DNA: TGTGCCATCAGTGAGCCCGAGGTAAAGGGGGTGATGTCTGGGGAGCAGTACTTC. Translating gives CAISEPEVKGVMSGEQYF.

V usage is TRBV2 and J usage is TRBJ2-1; D is perhaps TRBD1 (5 bases). Per the germline V gene, CDR1 is SNHLY and CDR2 is FYNNEI. The CDR3 sequence is 13 residues long. Trimming removed 6 bases from V and 4 bases from J, with 10 bases in between. CDR3 bases: TGTGCCAGCAGAGACAGTACTTACAATGAGCAGTTCTTC. It translates to CASRDSTYNEQFF. Combining the CDR3 with reference TRBV2 and TRBJ2-1 gives the whole variable domain EPEVTQTPSHQVTQMGQEVILRCVPISNHLYFYWYRQILGQKVEFLVSFYNNEISEKSEIFDDQFSVERPDGSNFTLKIRSTKLEDSAMYFCASRDSTYNEQFFGPGTRLTVL.

The chain carries TRBV4-2 and TRBJ2-2; D unresolved. This CDR3 comprises 13 residues. Per germline, CDR1 LGHNA and CDR2 YNFKEQ. V gave up 1 base and J gave up 5 bases, with 5 bases separating them. CDR3 nucleotide sequence: TGTGCCAGCAGCCAAGCCGAGACCGGGGAGCTGTTTTTT. This gives the protein CASSQAETGELFF.

The rearrangement uses TRBV6-5 and TRBJ2-7; 13 bases are a match to TRBD2. With V trimmed by 2 bases and J by 3 bases, 4 bases remained unmatched. CDR3 length equals 16 residues. The germline V gene encodes CDR1 MNHEY and CDR2 SVGAGI. The CDR3 region is CASSYTGTSGVYEQYF. CDR3 nucleotide sequence: TGTGCCAGCAGTTACACTGGGACTAGCGGGGTCTACGAGCAGTACTTC.

The gene calls are TRBV6-1 and TRBJ2-7, with 10 bases lining up with TRBD1. The junction had 10 bases not matched to a gene; V was cut back by 6 bases and J by 5 bases. Germline V gene data show CDR1 as MNHNS and CDR2 as SASEGT. This CDR3 has 15 residues. The DNA for the CDR3 is TGTGCCAGCAGCCCCAAGGGACAGGGGTGGAACGAGCAGTACTTC. Translating gives CASSPKGQGWNEQYF.

The chain is built from TRBV29-1 and TRBJ2-2; 7 nucleotides align to TRBD2. CDR1 is SQVTM and CDR2 is ANQGSEA in the germline V gene. The V segment lost 6 bases and the J segment 5 bases; nucleotides outside the gene matches: 9. The CDR3 has 14 residues. This chain's CDR3 is CSVQGGGWTGELFF. In nucleotides, the CDR3 is TGCAGCGTCCAGGGCGGGGGATGGACCGGGGAGCTGTTTTTT.

This clone has just one count. The V gene is TRBV6-1, the J gene TRBJ2-1; tentatively, D is TRBD2 (6 bases). V dropped 3 bases and J dropped 3 bases, with 12 bases sitting between them. This CDR3 is built from 15 residues. Germline CDR1 and CDR2: MNHNS and SASEGT. The CDR3 coding sequence is TGTGCCAGCAGTGACGGGACTGTACTCTACAATGAGCAGTTCTTC. Its translation: CASSDGTVLYNEQFF.

The chain employs TRBV6-4 and TRBJ2-3; TRBD1 agrees at 9 bases. Germline V gives CDR1 MRHNA, CDR2 SNTAGT. The CDR3 extends over 14 amino acids. V dropped 7 bases and J dropped 2; count of bases not matched to a gene: 4. CDR3 sequence (DNA): TGTGCCAGCAAGGACAGGGGAGACACAGATACGCAGTATTTT. Its translation: CASKDRGDTDTQYF.

DNA for the CDR3: TGTGCCAGTAGTATAGATTACGGGACCGGCCCAGATACGCAGTATTTT. Protein sequence: CASSIDYGTGPDTQYF. The chain combines TRBV19 with TRBJ2-3, with D perhaps assigned TRBD1 or TRBD2 (5 bases each). CDR3 length: 16 amino acids. CDR1 and CDR2 from the germline V gene are LNHDA and SQIVND (reference sequence). V lost 0 bases and J lost 4, with 14 bases in between.

This clone was seen a few times. The genes are TRBV4-1 and TRBJ2-2; perhaps TRBD2 as D (5 bases). Trimming took 0 bases from V and 8 from J, leaving 13 bases between them. Germline V gene data show CDR1 as MGHRA and CDR2 as YSYEKL. The CDR3 loop spans 15 amino acids. CDR3 sequence reads: CASSQDSGVIGELFF. The CDR3 region has the DNA TGCGCCAGCAGCCAAGATTCCGGGGTAATAGGGGAGCTGTTTTTT.

This rearrangement joins TRBV9 to TRBJ1-4, with D possibly being TRBD1 (5 bases). The CDR3 is made up of 15 amino acids. The V gene lost 2 bases and the J gene lost 7 bases, with 15 bases spanning the gap. Germline V gene sequence: CDR1 SGDLS, CDR2 YYNGEE. The CDR3 loop is CASSVSTGQGEKLFF. The CDR3 DNA sequence: TGTGCCAGCAGCGTTTCAACCGGGCAGGGTGAAAAACTGTTTTTT.

J is TRBJ2-2 and V is TRBV4-1, with TRBD2 identical over 11 bases. The length of the CDR3 is 19 residues. The germline CDR1 and CDR2 sequences are MGHRA and YSYEKL. V shed 2 bases, J shed 3 bases, and the junction held 11 bases outside the gene matches. Here the CDR3 DNA reads TGCGCCAGCAGCCAACCTAGGCTAGCGGGGGGAGTCGACACCGGGGAGCTGTTTTTT. Translation gives CASSQPRLAGGVDTGELFF.